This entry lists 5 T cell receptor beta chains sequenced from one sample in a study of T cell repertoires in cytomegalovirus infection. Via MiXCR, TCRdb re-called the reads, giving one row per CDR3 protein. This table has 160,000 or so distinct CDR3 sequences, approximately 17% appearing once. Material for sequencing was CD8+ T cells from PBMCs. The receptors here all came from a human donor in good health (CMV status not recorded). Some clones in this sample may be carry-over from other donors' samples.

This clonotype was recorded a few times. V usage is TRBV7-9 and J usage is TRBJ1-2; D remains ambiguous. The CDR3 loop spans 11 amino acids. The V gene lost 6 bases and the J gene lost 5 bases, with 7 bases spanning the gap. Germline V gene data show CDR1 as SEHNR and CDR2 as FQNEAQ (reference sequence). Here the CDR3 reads CASSLSYGYTF. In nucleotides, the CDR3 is TGTGCCAGCAGTTTATCTTATGGCTACACCTTC.

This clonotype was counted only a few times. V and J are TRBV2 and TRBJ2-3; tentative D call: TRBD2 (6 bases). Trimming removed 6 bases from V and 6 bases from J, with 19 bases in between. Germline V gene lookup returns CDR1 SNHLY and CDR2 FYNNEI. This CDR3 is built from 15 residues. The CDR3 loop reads CASRLTGSSGDTQYF. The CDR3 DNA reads TGTGCCAGCAGACTCACCGGGAGCTCAGGGGATACGCAGTATTTT.

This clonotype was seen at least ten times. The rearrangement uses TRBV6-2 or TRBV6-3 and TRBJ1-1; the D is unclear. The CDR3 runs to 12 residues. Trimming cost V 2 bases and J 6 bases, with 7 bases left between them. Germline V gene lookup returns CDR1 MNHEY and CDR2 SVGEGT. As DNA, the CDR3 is TGTGCCAGCAGTTACCCCAATTCTGAAGCTTTCTTT. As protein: CASSYPNSEAFF.

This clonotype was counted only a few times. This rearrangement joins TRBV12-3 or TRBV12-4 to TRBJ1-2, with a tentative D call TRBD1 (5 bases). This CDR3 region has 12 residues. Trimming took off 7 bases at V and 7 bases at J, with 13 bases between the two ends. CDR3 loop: CASTIGALGYTF. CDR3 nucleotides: TGTGCCAGCACCATTGGGGCCCTTGGCTACACCTTC.

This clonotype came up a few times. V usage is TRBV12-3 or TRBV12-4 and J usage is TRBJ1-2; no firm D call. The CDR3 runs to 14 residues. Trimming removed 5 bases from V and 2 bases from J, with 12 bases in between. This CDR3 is CASSLDPGNYGYTF. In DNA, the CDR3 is TGTGCCAGCAGTCTGGACCCTGGGAACTATGGCTACACCTTC.